This T cell receptor beta chain was profiled in a study of T-cell reconstitution after alpha-beta-depleted transplantation in children. Construction of the TCRbeta library involved unique molecular identifiers. TCRdb reanalysed the PCR reads using MiXCR and keeps one entry per CDR3 protein. Among some 140,000 distinct CDR3 sequences listed, approximately 8.7% were seen once. This clonotype has more than one count but fewer than ten. No antigen is known for it. J gave up 9 bases and V 1 base, and 6 bases lay outside the gene matches. CDR3 size: 14 residues. Germline V gives CDR1 SGHTA, CDR2 FQGNSA. Study-wide points: After one year, T-cell counts and TCRbeta diversity mostly came from new T cells.

Sequencing was performed on PBMCs, mostly from graft donor cells, taken 180 days after TCRalphabeta/CD19-depleted stem cell transplant. The genes are TRBV7-2 and TRBJ2-1; 7 bases agree with TRBD1. This receptor was obtained from a girl under three years old who had a stem cell transplant for combined immunodeficiency, so the T cells may come from the graft donor. As DNA, the CDR3 is TGTGCCAGCAGCTTAGTAGGGGACAGTGCTGAGCAGTTCTTC. This sequence encodes CASSLVGDSAEQFF.